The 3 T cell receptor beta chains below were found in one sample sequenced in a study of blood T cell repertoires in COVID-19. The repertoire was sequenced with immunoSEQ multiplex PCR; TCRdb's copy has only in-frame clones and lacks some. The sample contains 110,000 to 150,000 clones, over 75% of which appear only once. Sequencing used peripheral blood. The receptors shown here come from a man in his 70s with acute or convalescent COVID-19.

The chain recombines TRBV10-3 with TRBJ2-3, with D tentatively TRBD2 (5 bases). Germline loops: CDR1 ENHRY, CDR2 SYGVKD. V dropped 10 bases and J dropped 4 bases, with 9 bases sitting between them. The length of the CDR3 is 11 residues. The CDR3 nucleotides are TGTGCCACCAGGCGGGCAGATACGCAGTATTTT. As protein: CATRRADTQYF.

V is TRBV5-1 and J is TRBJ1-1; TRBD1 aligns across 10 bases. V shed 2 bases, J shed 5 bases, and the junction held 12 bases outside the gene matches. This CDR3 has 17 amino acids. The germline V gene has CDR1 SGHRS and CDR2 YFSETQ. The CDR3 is CASSFRGQGSGITEAFF. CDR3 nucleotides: TGCGCCAGCAGCTTTCGGGGACAGGGGTCGGGAATAACTGAAGCTTTCTTT. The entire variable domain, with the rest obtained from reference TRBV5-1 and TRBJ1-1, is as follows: KAGVTQTPRYLIKTRGQQVTLSCSPISGHRSVSWYQQTPGQGLQFLFEYFSETQRNKGNFPGRFSGRQFSNSRSEMNVSTLELGDSALYLCASSFRGQGSGITEAFFGQGTRLTVV.

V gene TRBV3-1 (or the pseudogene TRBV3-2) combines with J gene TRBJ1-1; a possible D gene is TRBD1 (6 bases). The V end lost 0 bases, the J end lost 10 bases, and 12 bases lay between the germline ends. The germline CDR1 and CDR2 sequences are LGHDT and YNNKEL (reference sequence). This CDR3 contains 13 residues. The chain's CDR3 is CASSQDPSGVAFF. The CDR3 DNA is TGTGCCAGCAGCCAAGATCCGTCAGGGGTAGCTTTCTTT.